This TCR beta chain stems from a study of blood T cell repertoires in COVID-19. Trimming stripped 5 bases from V and 5 bases from J, with 10 bases between. The CDR3 has 13 amino acids. Repertoires were generated with immunoSEQ multiplex PCR, while TCRdb's copy carries only in-frame clones and drops some. Of some 200,000 clones listed, roughly nine tenths were seen once; the top ten hold under 25%. Sequences were obtained from peripheral blood. This clonotype was sampled from a man aged 55-75 years with active or convalescent COVID-19. The rearrangement joins TRBV12-3 or TRBV12-4 to TRBJ1-5; D is uncertain. CDR3 region: CASSGSLYQPQHF. The DNA for the CDR3 is TGTGCCAGCAGTGGCAGTTTATATCAGCCCCAGCATTTT.